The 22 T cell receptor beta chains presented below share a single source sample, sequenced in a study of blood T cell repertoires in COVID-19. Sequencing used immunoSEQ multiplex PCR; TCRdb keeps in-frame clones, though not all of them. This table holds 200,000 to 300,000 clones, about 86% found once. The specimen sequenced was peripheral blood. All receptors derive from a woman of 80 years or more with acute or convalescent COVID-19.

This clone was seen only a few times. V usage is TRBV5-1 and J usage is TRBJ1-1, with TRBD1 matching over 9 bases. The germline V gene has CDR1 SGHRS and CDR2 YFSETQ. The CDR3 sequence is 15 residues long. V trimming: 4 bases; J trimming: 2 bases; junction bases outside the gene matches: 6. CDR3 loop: CASSPRDRVNTEAFF. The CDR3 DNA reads TGCGCCAGCAGCCCCCGGGACAGGGTTAACACTGAAGCTTTCTTT.

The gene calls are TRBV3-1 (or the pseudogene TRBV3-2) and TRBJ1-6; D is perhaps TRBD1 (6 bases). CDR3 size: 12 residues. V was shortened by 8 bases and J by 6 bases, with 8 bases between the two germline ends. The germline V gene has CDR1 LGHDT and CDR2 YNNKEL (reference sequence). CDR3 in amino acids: CASATGNSPLHF. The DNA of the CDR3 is TGTGCCAGCGCGACAGGTAATTCACCCCTCCACTTT.

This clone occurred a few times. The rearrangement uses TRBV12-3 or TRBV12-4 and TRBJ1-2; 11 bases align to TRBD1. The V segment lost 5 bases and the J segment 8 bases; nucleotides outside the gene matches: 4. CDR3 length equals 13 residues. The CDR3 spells CASSAGQGVGYTF. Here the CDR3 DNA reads TGTGCCAGCAGTGCGGGACAGGGGGTCGGCTACACCTTC.

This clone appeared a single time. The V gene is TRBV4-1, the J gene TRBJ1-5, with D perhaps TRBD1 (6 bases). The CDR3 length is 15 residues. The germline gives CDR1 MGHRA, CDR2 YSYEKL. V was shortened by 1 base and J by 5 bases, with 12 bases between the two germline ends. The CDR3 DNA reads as TGCGCCAGCAGCCAAGGATCGGGGGGCTATCAGCCCCAGCATTTT. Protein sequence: CASSQGSGGYQPQHF.

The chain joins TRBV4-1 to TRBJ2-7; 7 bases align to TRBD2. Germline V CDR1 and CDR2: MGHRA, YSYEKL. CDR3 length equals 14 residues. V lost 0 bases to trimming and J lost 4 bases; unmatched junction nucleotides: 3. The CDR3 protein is CASSQDGTKYEQYF. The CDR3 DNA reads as TGCGCCAGCAGCCAAGACGGGACTAAGTACGAGCAGTACTTC.

The CDR3 sequence is CASSRQTSGPNTGELFF. CDR3 nucleotide sequence: TGTGCCAGCAGCCGACAGACTAGCGGGCCGAACACCGGGGAGCTGTTTTTT. This chain links TRBV7-9 with TRBJ2-2; the match to TRBD2 covers 10 bases. V shed 5 bases, J shed 0 bases, and the junction held 6 bases outside the gene matches. The CDR3 consists of 17 residues. The germline V gene has CDR1 SEHNR and CDR2 FQNEAQ (reference sequence).

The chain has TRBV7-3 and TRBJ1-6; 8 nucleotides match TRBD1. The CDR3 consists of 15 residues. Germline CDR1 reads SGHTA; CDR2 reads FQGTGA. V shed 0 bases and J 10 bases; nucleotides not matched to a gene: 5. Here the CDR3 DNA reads TGTGCCAGCAGCTTAACGGGGACAGGAGGGTCACCCCTCCACTTT. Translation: CASSLTGTGGSPLHF.

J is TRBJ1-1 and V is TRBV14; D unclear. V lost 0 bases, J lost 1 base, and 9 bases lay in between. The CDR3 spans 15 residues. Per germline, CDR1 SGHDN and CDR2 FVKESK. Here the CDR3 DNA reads TGTGCCAGCAGCCAAGATATAGGGAGGAACACTGAAGCTTTCTTT. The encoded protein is CASSQDIGRNTEAFF.

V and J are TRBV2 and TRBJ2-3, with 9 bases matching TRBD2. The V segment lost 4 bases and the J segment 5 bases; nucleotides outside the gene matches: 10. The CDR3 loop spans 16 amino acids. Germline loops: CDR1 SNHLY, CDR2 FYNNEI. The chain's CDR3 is CASSGLAEPFGDTQYF. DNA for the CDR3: TGTGCCAGCAGTGGACTAGCGGAGCCTTTCGGAGATACGCAGTATTTT. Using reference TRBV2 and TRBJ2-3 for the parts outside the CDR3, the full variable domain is EPEVTQTPSHQVTQMGQEVILRCVPISNHLYFYWYRQILGQKVEFLVSFYNNEISEKSEIFDDQFSVERPDGSNFTLKIRSTKLEDSAMYFCASSGLAEPFGDTQYFGPGTRLTVL.

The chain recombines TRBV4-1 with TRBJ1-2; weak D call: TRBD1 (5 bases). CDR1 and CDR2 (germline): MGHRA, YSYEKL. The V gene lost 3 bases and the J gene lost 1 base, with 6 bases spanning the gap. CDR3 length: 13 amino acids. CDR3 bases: TGCGCCAGCAGCCAGACAGTTAACTATGGCTACACCTTC. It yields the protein CASSQTVNYGYTF.

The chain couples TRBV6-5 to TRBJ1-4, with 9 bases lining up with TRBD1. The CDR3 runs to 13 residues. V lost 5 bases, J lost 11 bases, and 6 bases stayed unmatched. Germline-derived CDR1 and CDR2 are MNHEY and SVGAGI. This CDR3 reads CASSLRDRDKLFF. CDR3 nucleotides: TGTGCCAGCAGTCTCCGGGACAGGGACAAACTGTTTTTT.

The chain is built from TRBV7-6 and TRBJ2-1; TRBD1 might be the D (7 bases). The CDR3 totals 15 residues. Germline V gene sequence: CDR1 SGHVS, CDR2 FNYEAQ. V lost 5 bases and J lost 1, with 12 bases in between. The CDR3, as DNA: TGTGCCAGCAGCCCGCGGGACAGATCCTACAATGAGCAGTTCTTC. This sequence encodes CASSPRDRSYNEQFF.

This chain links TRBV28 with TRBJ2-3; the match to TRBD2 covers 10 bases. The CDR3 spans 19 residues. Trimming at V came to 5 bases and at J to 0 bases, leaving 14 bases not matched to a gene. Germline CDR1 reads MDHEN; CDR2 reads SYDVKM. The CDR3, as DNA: TGTGCCAGCAGTCCTTACGTTAGACTAGCGGGTTCTAGCACAGATACGCAGTATTTT. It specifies CASSPYVRLAGSSTDTQYF.

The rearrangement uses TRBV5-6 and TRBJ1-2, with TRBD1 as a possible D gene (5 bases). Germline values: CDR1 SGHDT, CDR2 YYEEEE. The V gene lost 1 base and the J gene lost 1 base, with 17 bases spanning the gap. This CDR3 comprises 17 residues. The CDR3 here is CASSLLGLRRLNYGYTF. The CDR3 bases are TGTGCCAGCAGCTTGTTGGGACTTCGTAGACTTAACTATGGCTACACCTTC.

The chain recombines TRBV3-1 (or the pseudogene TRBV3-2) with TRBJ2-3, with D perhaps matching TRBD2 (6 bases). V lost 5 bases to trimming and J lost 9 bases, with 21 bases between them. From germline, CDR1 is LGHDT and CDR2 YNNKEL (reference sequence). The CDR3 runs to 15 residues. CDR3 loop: CASSAPSGWDSTQYF. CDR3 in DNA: TGTGCCAGCAGCGCACCGAGCGGGTGGGATTCGACGCAGTATTTT.

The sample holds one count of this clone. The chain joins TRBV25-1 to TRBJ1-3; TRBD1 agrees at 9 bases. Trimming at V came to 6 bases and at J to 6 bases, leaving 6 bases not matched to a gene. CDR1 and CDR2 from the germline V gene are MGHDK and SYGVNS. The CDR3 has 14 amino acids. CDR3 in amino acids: CASRGQGRENTIYF. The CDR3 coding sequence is TGTGCCAGCAGGGGACAGGGTAGGGAAAACACCATATATTTT.

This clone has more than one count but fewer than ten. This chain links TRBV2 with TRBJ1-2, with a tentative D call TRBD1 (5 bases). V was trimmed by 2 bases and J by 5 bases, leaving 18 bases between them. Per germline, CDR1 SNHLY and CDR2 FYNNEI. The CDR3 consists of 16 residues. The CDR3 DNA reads TGTGCCAGCAGTGAAAGGGGTCGGACATCAACGTATGGCTACACCTTC. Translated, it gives CASSERGRTSTYGYTF. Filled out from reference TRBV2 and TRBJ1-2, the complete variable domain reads EPEVTQTPSHQVTQMGQEVILRCVPISNHLYFYWYRQILGQKVEFLVSFYNNEISEKSEIFDDQFSVERPDGSNFTLKIRSTKLEDSAMYFCASSERGRTSTYGYTFGSGTRLTVV.

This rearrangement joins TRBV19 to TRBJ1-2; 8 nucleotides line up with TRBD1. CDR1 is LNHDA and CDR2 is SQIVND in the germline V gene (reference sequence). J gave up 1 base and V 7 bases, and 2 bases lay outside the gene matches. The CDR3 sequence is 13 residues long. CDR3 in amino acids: CASTGQVNYGYTF. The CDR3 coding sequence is TGTGCCAGTACGGGACAGGTTAACTATGGCTACACCTTC.

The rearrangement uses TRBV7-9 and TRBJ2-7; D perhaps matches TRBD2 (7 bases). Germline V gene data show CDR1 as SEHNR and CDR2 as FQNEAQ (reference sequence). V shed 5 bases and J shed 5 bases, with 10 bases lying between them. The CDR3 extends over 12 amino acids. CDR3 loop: CASSGGGHEQYF. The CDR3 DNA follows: TGTGCCAGCAGCGGGGGGGGGCACGAGCAGTACTTC. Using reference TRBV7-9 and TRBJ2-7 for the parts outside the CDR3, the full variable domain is DTGVSQNPRHKITKRGQNVTFRCDPISEHNRLYWYRQTLGQGPEFLTYFQNEAQLEKSRLLSDRFSAERPKGSFSTLEIQRTEQGDSAMYLCASSGGGHEQYFGPGTRLTVT.

The DNA of the CDR3 is TGTGCCAGCAGCCACTTAGCGGGGGTCCAAGAGACCCAGTACTTC. Residues: CASSHLAGVQETQYF. The rearrangement joins TRBV3-1 (or the pseudogene TRBV3-2) to TRBJ2-5; 9 nucleotides agree with TRBD2. CDR1 and CDR2 (germline): LGHDT, YNNKEL (reference sequence). V gave up 3 bases and J gave up 1 base; unmatched junction bases: 3. The CDR3 is 15 residues long.

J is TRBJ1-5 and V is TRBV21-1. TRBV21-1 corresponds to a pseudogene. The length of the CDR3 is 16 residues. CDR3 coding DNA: TGTGCCAGCAGCAAAGCGGAGGGTTCCGGCAATCAGCCCCAGCATTTT. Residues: CASSKAEGSGNQPQHF.

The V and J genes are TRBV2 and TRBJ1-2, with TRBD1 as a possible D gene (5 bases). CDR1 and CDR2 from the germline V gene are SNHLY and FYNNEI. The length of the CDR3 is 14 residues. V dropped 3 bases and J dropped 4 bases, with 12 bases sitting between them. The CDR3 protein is CASSEGRVGYGYTF. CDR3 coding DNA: TGTGCCAGCAGTGAGGGCAGGGTGGGCTATGGCTACACCTTC.